These 23 T cell receptor beta chains were all obtained from the same sample, sequenced in a study of control samples from healthy donors and cancer patients. Sequencing used immunoSEQ multiplex PCR; TCRdb keeps in-frame clones, though not all of them. The table has 190,000 or so clones, over 85% seen once. Input material: blood. The source is a man younger than 35 in good health.

The rearrangement links TRBV19 to TRBJ2-2; D gene ambiguous. This CDR3 spans 14 amino acids. Trimming took 3 bases from V and 3 from J, leaving 8 bases between them. CDR1 and CDR2 from the germline V gene are LNHDA and SQIVND (reference sequence). CDR3 bases: TGTGCCAGTAGTATTGAACAGTACACCGGGGAGCTGTTTTTT. This codes for CASSIEQYTGELFF. The full variable domain, its missing parts supplied by reference TRBV19 and TRBJ2-2, is DGGITQSPKYLFRKEGQNVTLSCEQNLNHDAMYWYRQDPGQGLRLIYYSQIVNDFQKGDIAEGYSVSREKKESFPLTVTSAQKNPTAFYLCASSIEQYTGELFFGEGSRLTVL.

The V gene is TRBV5-1, the J gene TRBJ2-2; the D gene is possibly TRBD2 (6 bases). Trimming pared 4 bases from V and 3 bases from J, leaving 13 bases between. The CDR3 is made up of 15 amino acids. Germline V lookup: CDR1 SGHRS, CDR2 YFSETQ. The CDR3 loop reads CASSEGLTYTGELFF. CDR3 DNA sequence: TGCGCCAGCAGCGAGGGACTTACCTACACCGGGGAGCTGTTTTTT.

This rearrangement joins TRBV2 to TRBJ2-5; a possible D gene is TRBD2 (5 bases). The germline V gene encodes CDR1 SNHLY and CDR2 FYNNEI. CDR3 length: 13 amino acids. V was cut by 5 bases and J by 5 bases, with 12 bases left in between. The CDR3 spells CASSTEVGETQYF. Written as DNA, the CDR3 is TGTGCCAGCAGTACGGAGGTGGGGGAGACCCAGTACTTC.

The genes are TRBV24-1 and TRBJ1-5, with D unclear. Trimming took off 5 bases at V and 7 bases at J, with 17 bases between the two ends. Per germline, CDR1 KGHDR and CDR2 SFDVKD. This CDR3 region has 15 residues. The CDR3 bases are TGTGCCACCAGTGTTTTTGACGGGCCCCAACAGCCCCAGCATTTT. The encoded protein is CATSVFDGPQQPQHF.

The rearrangement joins TRBV20-1 to TRBJ2-7, with D maybe TRBD2 (6 bases). The CDR3 contains 11 residues. V gave up 6 bases and J gave up 3 bases, with 9 bases separating them. The V gene's germline CDR1 is DFQATT and CDR2 SNEGSKA (reference sequence). The CDR3 DNA reads as TGCAGTGCGAGGACTATCTACGAGCAGTACTTC. Translating it yields CSARTIYEQYF.

The chain couples TRBV2 to TRBJ2-7; D is possibly TRBD2 (5 bases). The germline V gene has CDR1 SNHLY and CDR2 FYNNEI. This CDR3 is 13 amino acids long. The V and J ends lost 1 base and 5 bases respectively, with 9 bases between them. The chain's CDR3 is CASSEDRGHEQYF. The DNA for the CDR3 is TGTGCCAGCAGTGAAGACCGAGGGCACGAGCAGTACTTC.

This clone was found once. The genes are TRBV7-8 and TRBJ2-7; D call uncertain. The V gene's germline CDR1 is SGHVS and CDR2 FQNEAQ. The CDR3 is 12 residues long. V gave up 5 bases and J gave up 0 bases, with 5 bases separating them. The CDR3 region has the DNA TGTGCCAGCAGCAAGTTCTCCTACGAGCAGTACTTC. It is translated as CASSKFSYEQYF.

This chain uses TRBV6-5 with TRBJ2-7; D is undetermined. The germline gives CDR1 MNHEY, CDR2 SVGAGI. Trimming removed 0 bases from V and 2 bases from J, with 8 bases in between. The CDR3 covers 14 residues. The CDR3, as DNA: TGTGCCAGCAGTTACTCGCAGGCCCCCTACGAGCAGTACTTC. Encoded protein: CASSYSQAPYEQYF.

This clone was seen a single time. This rearrangement joins TRBV19 to TRBJ2-1; D is perhaps TRBD2 (6 bases). Per the germline V gene, CDR1 is LNHDA and CDR2 is SQIVND (reference sequence). The CDR3 runs to 15 residues. Trimming removed 5 bases at V and 4 bases at J, with 15 bases between. The CDR3 nucleotides are TGTGCCAGTAGTCTGTTCGCGGGGCCTTACAATGAGCAGTTCTTC. Translating it yields CASSLFAGPYNEQFF. Based on the CDR3 plus reference TRBV19 and TRBJ2-1, the full variable domain is DGGITQSPKYLFRKEGQNVTLSCEQNLNHDAMYWYRQDPGQGLRLIYYSQIVNDFQKGDIAEGYSVSREKKESFPLTVTSAQKNPTAFYLCASSLFAGPYNEQFFGPGTRLTVL.

This chain connects TRBV7-3 to TRBJ2-1; D may correspond to TRBD1 or TRBD2 (5 bases each). Per the germline V gene, CDR1 is SGHTA and CDR2 is FQGTGA. CDR3 length: 14 amino acids. V was cut by 4 bases and J by 9 bases, with 16 bases left in between. CDR3 nucleotide sequence: TGTGCCAGCAGCTACGGGACCAGTGGTAGTGAGCAGTTCTTC. The encoded protein is CASSYGTSGSEQFF.

DNA of the CDR3: TGCGCCAGCAGGAACACAGGGGGCGCTGGGGCCAACGTCCTGACTTTC. Translated: CASRNTGGAGANVLTF. This chain uses TRBV5-1 with TRBJ2-6, with 9 bases fitting TRBD1. Germline trimming cut 5 bases from V and 2 bases from J; bases unmatched to any gene: 5. The germline V gene encodes CDR1 SGHRS and CDR2 YFSETQ. This CDR3 region has 16 residues.

Written as DNA, the CDR3 is TGCGCCAGCAGCTTCGGGCTAGCAAAGGACGATACGCAGTATTTT. It encodes CASSFGLAKDDTQYF. V usage is TRBV5-1 and J usage is TRBJ2-3, with D possibly matching TRBD2 (5 bases). The germline gives CDR1 SGHRS, CDR2 YFSETQ. CDR3 length equals 15 residues. Between the trimmed V and J ends, which lost 2 bases and 6 bases, there was a span of 16 bases.

J is TRBJ1-5 and V is TRBV30; possible D gene TRBD1, 5 bases. The CDR3 covers 14 residues. Germline lookup yields CDR1 GTSNPN and CDR2 SVGIG (reference sequence). Trimming removed 1 base at V and 7 bases at J, with 14 bases between. The CDR3 loop is CAWSEDSPPQPQHF. Here the CDR3 DNA reads TGTGCCTGGAGTGAAGACAGCCCACCCCAGCCCCAGCATTTT.

The chain employs TRBV5-4 and TRBJ2-1; D is unclear. From germline, CDR1 is SGHNT and CDR2 YYREEE (reference sequence). Trimming shortened V by 3 bases and J by 8 bases, and 18 bases separated the two germline ends. CDR3 length equals 15 residues. CDR3 in DNA: TGTGCCAGCAGCTCCTCAGGAAGGCTCACCGATGAGCAGTTCTTC. Translation gives CASSSSGRLTDEQFF.

The genes are TRBV3-1 (or the pseudogene TRBV3-2) and TRBJ2-5, with 8 bases fitting TRBD2. The length of the CDR3 is 17 residues. Germline values: CDR1 LGHDT, CDR2 YNNKEL (reference sequence). J was trimmed by 0 bases and V by 0 bases; bases with no gene match: 6. The CDR3 protein is CASSQDPRGGYQETQYF. In DNA, the CDR3 is TGTGCCAGCAGCCAAGATCCGCGCGGGGGGTACCAAGAGACCCAGTACTTC.

The chain has TRBV18 and TRBJ1-3; 9 bases match TRBD1. This CDR3 region has 14 residues. CDR1 is KGHSH, CDR2 LQKENI, per germline. The trim removed 5 bases at V and 4 bases at J, leaving 3 bases unmatched. Written as DNA, the CDR3 is TGTGCCAGCTCAAGGGACAGGGAAGGAAACACCATATATTTT. Translated: CASSRDREGNTIYF.

V and J are TRBV2 and TRBJ1-5, with 10 bases lining up with TRBD1. Germline loops: CDR1 SNHLY, CDR2 FYNNEI. The CDR3 sequence is 13 residues long. V lost 8 bases to trimming and J lost 6 bases; unmatched junction nucleotides: 4. The CDR3 region is CASRGQGGQPQHF. The CDR3 region has the DNA TGTGCCAGCCGAGGACAGGGGGGTCAGCCCCAGCATTTT.

The chain combines TRBV4-1 with TRBJ1-4; tentatively, D is TRBD1 (5 bases). In germline, CDR1 is MGHRA, CDR2 YSYEKL. Trimming pared 1 base from V and 3 bases from J, leaving 15 bases between. The CDR3 consists of 17 residues. Here the CDR3 DNA reads TGCGCCAGCAGCCAAGTGCCGCTAGTGGGACCTAATGAAAAACTGTTTTTT. The encoded protein is CASSQVPLVGPNEKLFF.

In DNA form, the CDR3 reads TGTGCCACCAGTCGGAGGGACAGGGATGAAGATGAGCAGTTCTTC. Translated: CATSRRDRDEDEQFF. The chain carries TRBV24-1 and TRBJ2-1; 9 nucleotides agree with TRBD1. Germline CDR1 KGHDR, CDR2 SFDVKD. This CDR3 contains 15 residues. The V and J ends lost 6 bases and 8 bases, in that order; junction bases with no gene match: 10.

This clone is a singleton in its sample. The chain links TRBV2 to TRBJ1-1; possibly TRBD1 for D (6 bases). V lost 7 bases, J lost 3 bases, and 18 bases lay in between. This CDR3 region has 15 residues. Germline-derived CDR1 and CDR2 are SNHLY and FYNNEI. CDR3 bases: TGTGCCAGCACTCTCCTGGGAGGGGGGGACACTGAAGCTTTCTTT. This gives the protein CASTLLGGGDTEAFF.

This chain connects TRBV19 to TRBJ1-1, with D tentatively TRBD1 (5 bases). V lost 1 base, J lost 2 bases, and 14 bases lay in between. Germline loops: CDR1 LNHDA, CDR2 SQIVND (reference sequence). The CDR3 runs 16 residues. The DNA of the CDR3 is TGTGCCAGTAGTATAGGGTTCCGGGGGGGAAACACTGAAGCTTTCTTT. This encodes CASSIGFRGGNTEAFF.

The chain combines TRBV19 with TRBJ1-1; D is unclear. Germline assignment: CDR1 LNHDA and CDR2 SQIVND (reference sequence). Trimming pared 3 bases from V and 11 bases from J, leaving 16 bases between. The CDR3 extends over 13 amino acids. CDR3 amino acids: CASSMSPKNVAFF. CDR3 coding DNA: TGTGCCAGTAGTATGTCCCCCAAGAATGTTGCTTTCTTT.

The V call is TRBV28, the J call TRBJ1-2; weak D call: TRBD1 (5 bases). Trimming took off 10 bases at V and 1 base at J, with 13 bases between the two ends. The CDR3 runs to 13 residues. Germline lookup yields CDR1 MDHEN and CDR2 SYDVKM. The CDR3 nucleotides read TGTGCCACCTCAGGGCGGATTAACTATGGCTACACCTTC. It is translated as CATSGRINYGYTF.